Listed below are T cell receptor beta chains from one sample, sequenced in a study of T cell repertoires in cytomegalovirus infection. These receptors have no identified antigens. TCRdb processed the reads anew with MiXCR; each CDR3 protein has one entry. The sample includes approximately 1,000,000 distinct CDR3 sequences, around 29% of them seen just once. Here the sequenced sample was cultured CD8+ T cells from PBMCs, taken from culture after CMV antigen stimulation. These receptors were obtained from a human donor in good health (CMV status not recorded). Some clones in this sample may be carry-over from other donors' samples. The CDR3 runs from the conserved cysteine through the conserved F or W. Each record gives: clone size, J gene, D gene, V gene, CDR3 length, CDR3 protein, CDR3 DNA. The D gene is left open where the match is weak. Expanded clones are given a class, and other clones once, few, many or no size at all.

clone_size: .; j_call: TRBJ2-3; d_call: TRBD1; v_call: TRBV10-3; cdr3_length: 14; cdr3_aa: CASLGTVGTDTQYF; cdr3_nt: TGTGCCTCCCTGGGGACAGTGGGAACAGATACGCAGTATTTT
clone_size: few; j_call: TRBJ2-1; d_call: TRBD2; v_call: TRBV27; cdr3_length: 14; cdr3_aa: CASSWTSGQDEQFF; cdr3_nt: TGTGCCAGCAGTTGGACTAGCGGACAAGATGAGCAGTTCTTC
clone_size: .; j_call: TRBJ2-3; d_call: TRBD2; v_call: TRBV27; cdr3_length: 15; cdr3_aa: CASSLNGGVPDTQYF; cdr3_nt: TGTGCCAGCAGTTTAAACGGGGGGGTTCCAGATACGCAGTATTTT
clone_size: few; j_call: TRBJ1-1; d_call: TRBD1; v_call: TRBV6-1; cdr3_length: 14; cdr3_aa: CASSEETGRTEAFF; cdr3_nt: TGTGCCAGCAGTGAGGAGACAGGGCGCACTGAAGCTTTCTTT
clone_size: .; j_call: TRBJ2-1; d_call: TRBD1; v_call: TRBV14; cdr3_length: 15; cdr3_aa: CASSQWRGQGNEQFF; cdr3_nt: TGTGCCAGCAGCCAATGGAGGGGACAGGGCAATGAGCAGTTCTTC
clone_size: .; j_call: TRBJ2-7; d_call: .; v_call: TRBV20-1; cdr3_length: 13; cdr3_aa: CSARDWDKYEQYF; cdr3_nt: TGCAGTGCTAGAGATTGGGACAAATACGAGCAGTACTTC
clone_size: .; j_call: TRBJ1-6; d_call: TRBD1; v_call: TRBV19; cdr3_length: 14; cdr3_aa: CASRLGQGHSPIHF; cdr3_nt: TGTGCCAGTAGGCTGGGACAGGGGCATTCACCCATCCACTTT
clone_size: few; j_call: TRBJ2-3; d_call: TRBD2; v_call: TRBV12-5; cdr3_length: 12; cdr3_aa: CASGWGGDTQYF; cdr3_nt: TGTGCTAGTGGTTGGGGGGGAGATACGCAGTATTTT
clone_size: many; j_call: TRBJ1-2; d_call: .; v_call: TRBV6-1; cdr3_length: 18; cdr3_aa: CASSEGSDRRGELYGYTF; cdr3_nt: TGTGCCAGCAGTGAAGGATCGGACCGGAGAGGAGAGCTCTATGGCTACACCTTC
clone_size: many; j_call: TRBJ2-2; d_call: TRBD2; v_call: TRBV7-2; cdr3_length: 15; cdr3_aa: CASSLGLAGTGELFF; cdr3_nt: TGTGCCAGCAGCTTAGGTCTAGCGGGCACCGGGGAGCTGTTTTTT
clone_size: .; j_call: TRBJ2-5; d_call: TRBD2; v_call: TRBV4-2; cdr3_length: 17; cdr3_aa: CASSQERASGGQETQYF; cdr3_nt: TGTGCCAGCAGCCAAGAAAGAGCTAGCGGGGGGCAAGAGACCCAGTACTTC
clone_size: .; j_call: TRBJ2-1; d_call: TRBD2; v_call: TRBV20-1; cdr3_length: 15; cdr3_aa: CSARDGERGGLEQFF; cdr3_nt: TGCAGTGCTAGAGATGGGGAGCGGGGGGGCCTAGAGCAGTTCTTC
clone_size: .; j_call: TRBJ1-2; d_call: .; v_call: TRBV9; cdr3_length: 15; cdr3_aa: CASSGRQWASYGYTF; cdr3_nt: TGTGCCAGCAGCGGTCGACAATGGGCCAGCTATGGCTACACCTTC
clone_size: few; j_call: TRBJ1-5; d_call: .; v_call: TRBV6-2/TRBV6-3; cdr3_length: 14; cdr3_aa: CASSYTSSNQPQHF; cdr3_nt: TGTGCCAGCAGTTACACCAGTAGCAATCAGCCCCAGCATTTT
clone_size: many; j_call: TRBJ2-3; d_call: TRBD2; v_call: TRBV7-8; cdr3_length: 16; cdr3_aa: CASSFELAGGADTQYF; cdr3_nt: TGTGCCAGCAGCTTTGAACTAGCGGGGGGGGCAGATACGCAGTATTTT
clone_size: few; j_call: TRBJ1-1; d_call: .; v_call: TRBV6-5; cdr3_length: 15; cdr3_aa: CASSYWGGANTEAFF; cdr3_nt: TGTGCCAGCAGTTACTGGGGAGGAGCGAACACTGAAGCTTTCTTT
clone_size: .; j_call: TRBJ1-3; d_call: .; v_call: TRBV6-8; cdr3_length: 17; cdr3_aa: CASSYLWRLSLGNTIYF; cdr3_nt: TGTGCCAGCAGTTACCTTTGGCGCTTGAGCCTTGGAAACACCATATATTTT
clone_size: .; j_call: TRBJ1-1; d_call: .; v_call: TRBV10-2; cdr3_length: 13; cdr3_aa: CASSEYRVAGAFF; cdr3_nt: TGCGCCAGCAGTGAATACAGGGTCGCGGGAGCTTTCTTT
clone_size: .; j_call: TRBJ1-1; d_call: .; v_call: TRBV19; cdr3_length: 16; cdr3_aa: CASSIGRAPMNTEAFF; cdr3_nt: TGTGCCAGTAGTATAGGAAGGGCTCCCATGAACACTGAAGCTTTCTTT
clone_size: .; j_call: TRBJ1-5; d_call: .; v_call: TRBV12-3/TRBV12-4; cdr3_length: 14; cdr3_aa: CASSSEGGGQPQHF; cdr3_nt: TGTGCCAGCAGTTCCGAGGGAGGTGGGCAGCCCCAGCATTTT
clone_size: .; j_call: TRBJ1-2; d_call: TRBD1; v_call: TRBV9; cdr3_length: 14; cdr3_aa: CASSVGRGPAGYTF; cdr3_nt: TGTGCCAGCAGCGTAGGCAGGGGGCCGGCCGGCTACACCTTC
clone_size: .; j_call: TRBJ2-7; d_call: .; v_call: TRBV12-5; cdr3_length: 14; cdr3_aa: CASGGAGKSYEQYF; cdr3_nt: TGTGCTAGTGGGGGGGCAGGAAAGTCCTACGAGCAGTACTTC
clone_size: many; j_call: TRBJ1-3; d_call: .; v_call: TRBV7-9; cdr3_length: 14; cdr3_aa: CASSHRDSGNTIYF; cdr3_nt: TGTGCCTCGTCCCACAGAGACTCTGGAAACACCATATATTTT
clone_size: few; j_call: TRBJ2-1; d_call: TRBD1; v_call: TRBV19; cdr3_length: 16; cdr3_aa: CASSMDRGLHYNEQFF; cdr3_nt: TGTGCCAGTAGTATGGACAGGGGGCTTCACTACAATGAGCAGTTCTTC
clone_size: .; j_call: TRBJ2-7; d_call: TRBD2; v_call: TRBV20-1; cdr3_length: 14; cdr3_aa: CSALIAGGPHEQYF; cdr3_nt: TGCAGTGCTCTCATAGCGGGGGGGCCCCACGAGCAGTACTTC
clone_size: .; j_call: TRBJ1-2; d_call: TRBD1; v_call: TRBV10-3; cdr3_length: 19; cdr3_aa: CAIGSNSGGESFLDYGYTF; cdr3_nt: TGTGCCATCGGATCGAACTCAGGGGGAGAATCTTTTTTGGACTATGGCTACACCTTC
clone_size: few; j_call: TRBJ2-3; d_call: TRBD2; v_call: TRBV7-9; cdr3_length: 17; cdr3_aa: CASSLIRLAGDTDTQYF; cdr3_nt: TGTGCCAGCAGCCTTATCCGACTAGCGGGGGACACAGATACGCAGTATTTT
clone_size: few; j_call: TRBJ2-7; d_call: TRBD2; v_call: TRBV11-2; cdr3_length: 15; cdr3_aa: CASSFYPGGAVEQYF; cdr3_nt: TGTGCCAGCAGCTTTTACCCCGGGGGGGCCGTCGAGCAGTACTTC
clone_size: few; j_call: TRBJ2-1; d_call: .; v_call: TRBV7-6; cdr3_length: 17; cdr3_aa: CAPEKALEDSSYNEQFF; cdr3_nt: TGTGCACCCGAGAAGGCCTTGGAAGACAGTTCCTACAATGAGCAGTTCTTC
clone_size: .; j_call: TRBJ2-7; d_call: .; v_call: TRBV6-1; cdr3_length: 14; cdr3_aa: CASSSIAASYEQYF; cdr3_nt: TGTGCCAGCAGTTCGATAGCGGCGTCCTACGAGCAGTACTTC
clone_size: .; j_call: TRBJ1-2; d_call: .; v_call: TRBV15; cdr3_length: 15; cdr3_aa: CATSRDLGQGRGYTF; cdr3_nt: TGTGCCACCAGCAGAGATCTTGGGCAGGGAAGAGGCTACACCTTC